This entry lists 27 T cell receptor beta chains sequenced from one sample in a study of T-cell memory formation after mild COVID-19. TCRdb fed the 5' RACE reads into MiXCR, producing one record per CDR3 protein. The sample lists 150,000 to 200,000 distinct CDR3 sequences, about 14% occurring once. The material sequenced was PBMCs or a T cell subset sorted from them (not recorded which). These TCRs come from an adult woman who had mild COVID-19 (a few samples of this study predate the infection). Cell type and time point are not known.

This clonotype was counted between two and nine times. This chain links TRBV6-5 with TRBJ1-5; weak D call: TRBD1 (6 bases). Germline V gene lookup returns CDR1 MNHEY and CDR2 SVGAGI. V shed 5 bases and J shed 7 bases, with 12 bases lying between them. The CDR3 extends over 13 amino acids. The CDR3 DNA sequence: TGTGCCAGCAGTCAGGGGATACGGCAGCCCCAGCATTTT. Translated, it gives CASSQGIRQPQHF.

This clonotype has only a few counts. The gene calls are TRBV29-1 and TRBJ2-1, with D uncertain. This CDR3 region has 14 residues. Germline CDR1 SQVTM, CDR2 ANQGSEA. V lost 4 bases, J lost 0 bases, and 10 bases lay in between. In DNA, the CDR3 is TGCAGCGTTGCCAACACCCGCTCCTACAATGAGCAGTTCTTC. It yields the protein CSVANTRSYNEQFF.

This clonotype was detected only a few times. This rearrangement joins TRBV5-4 to TRBJ2-1; weak D call: TRBD2 (6 bases). V was shortened by 4 bases and J by 2 bases, with 31 bases between the two germline ends. Germline assignment: CDR1 SGHNT and CDR2 YYREEE (reference sequence). The CDR3 totals 21 residues. The CDR3 DNA reads TGTGCCAGCAGCGGCCGGGGCCGGCGGGACCCGGCGAGTTTGACCTACAATGAGCAGTTCTTC. Translating gives CASSGRGRRDPASLTYNEQFF.

The chain employs TRBV7-9 and TRBJ1-5; 12 nucleotides agree with TRBD1. CDR1 is SEHNR and CDR2 is FQNEAQ in the germline V gene (reference sequence). V gave up 4 bases and J gave up 6 bases; unmatched junction bases: 4. The CDR3 length is 15 residues. This CDR3 is CASSSGQGAGQPQHF. In DNA form, the CDR3 reads TGTGCCAGCAGCTCGGGACAGGGGGCAGGTCAGCCCCAGCATTTT.

There are a few counts of this clonotype. V usage is TRBV11-2 and J usage is TRBJ2-3; TRBD2 aligns across 13 bases. The CDR3 runs to 18 residues. The V segment lost 3 bases and the J segment 3 bases; nucleotides outside the gene matches: 9. The germline CDR1 and CDR2 sequences are SGHAT and FQNNGV. This CDR3 is CASSFMRTSGRMTDTQYF. CDR3 bases: TGTGCCAGCAGCTTTATGCGGACTAGCGGGAGAATGACAGATACGCAGTATTTT.

CDR3 residues: CASSERLTDPDYTYEQYF. The CDR3 coding sequence is TGTGCCAGCAGTGAACGACTCACAGACCCTGATTATACCTACGAGCAGTACTTC. The J gene is TRBJ2-7, the V gene TRBV12-3 or TRBV12-4; D is unresolved. Trimming stripped 5 bases from V and 2 bases from J, with 25 bases between. The CDR3 is 18 residues long.

The chain couples TRBV27 to TRBJ2-1; tentatively, D is TRBD1 (6 bases). CDR3 length: 15 amino acids. Trimming stripped 5 bases from V and 7 bases from J, with 18 bases between. CDR1 MNHEY and CDR2 SMNVEV come from the germline V gene (reference sequence). CDR3 amino acids: CASSPGSGVRNEQFF. The DNA for the CDR3 is TGTGCCAGCAGTCCCGGGTCAGGGGTAAGAAATGAGCAGTTCTTC.

Only a few counts were recorded for this clonotype. CDR3 region: CSARDLGDGGYTF. As DNA, the CDR3 is TGCAGTGCTAGAGATCTTGGGGACGGGGGCTACACCTTC. V gene TRBV20-1 combines with J gene TRBJ1-2, with D perhaps TRBD1 (5 bases). Per germline, CDR1 DFQATT and CDR2 SNEGSKA (reference sequence). The V and J ends lost 0 bases and 8 bases respectively, with 13 bases between them. CDR3 length equals 13 residues.

This clonotype was counted ten times or more. The V and J genes are TRBV5-1 and TRBJ2-3, with D maybe TRBD2 (5 bases). V lost 3 bases to trimming and J lost 1 base, with 15 bases between them. The CDR3 loop spans 16 amino acids. Germline V lookup: CDR1 SGHRS, CDR2 YFSETQ. The CDR3 region is CASSSLKFGGTDTQYF. Written as DNA, the CDR3 is TGCGCCAGCAGCTCTCTTAAATTCGGGGGCACAGATACGCAGTATTTT.

The chain joins TRBV6-5 to TRBJ2-5; possibly TRBD1 or TRBD2 for D (5 bases each). The ends were cut back, 5 bases at V and 5 bases at J, with 18 bases in the middle. The CDR3 is 15 residues long. Germline CDR1 is MNHEY and CDR2 is SVGAGI. As DNA, the CDR3 is TGTGCCAGCAGTCGCACCCGGTGGGACGGGGAGACCCAGTACTTC. It encodes CASSRTRWDGETQYF.

A few counts support this clonotype. V usage is TRBV7-9 and J usage is TRBJ2-7; 7 positions agree with TRBD2. CDR3 length: 15 residues. Looked up from germline, CDR1 is SEHNR and CDR2 is FQNEAQ (reference sequence). V dropped 4 bases and J dropped 2; count of bases not matched to a gene: 8. The CDR3 nucleotides are TGTGCCAGCAGCTCTAAGGGACTAAGTACCTACGAGCAGTACTTC. It encodes CASSSKGLSTYEQYF.

This clonotype showed up just a few times. The V call is TRBV12-3 or TRBV12-4, the J call TRBJ2-2; no definite D call. The length of the CDR3 is 12 residues. V dropped 3 bases and J dropped 6 bases, with 5 bases sitting between them. Here the CDR3 reads CASSFRAGELFF. In DNA, the CDR3 is TGTGCCAGCAGTTTCCGGGCCGGGGAGCTGTTTTTT.

The chain combines TRBV7-2 with TRBJ2-7; a possible D gene is TRBD2 (6 bases). The V and J ends lost 5 bases and 3 bases respectively, with 11 bases between them. Germline V CDR1 and CDR2: SGHTA, FQGNSA. This CDR3 is 13 amino acids long. CDR3 coding DNA: TGTGCCAGCAGCCGGACTACAGGCTACGAGCAGTACTTC. It codes for CASSRTTGYEQYF.

This clonotype showed up just a few times. The J gene is TRBJ2-1, the V gene TRBV7-3; D is unresolved. The length of the CDR3 is 13 residues. Germline loops: CDR1 SGHTA, CDR2 FQGTGA. V was pared by 8 bases and J by 6 bases, with 14 bases between. CDR3 loop: CASAWVASNEQFF. In nucleotides, the CDR3 is TGTGCCAGCGCTTGGGTAGCAAGCAATGAGCAGTTCTTC.

This chain joins TRBV10-3 and TRBJ1-2; D not resolved. Trimming stripped 2 bases from V and 6 bases from J, with 10 bases between. CDR3 length: 13 amino acids. Germline values: CDR1 ENHRY, CDR2 SYGVKD. CDR3 loop: CAISETEVNGYTF. The CDR3 nucleotides are TGTGCCATCAGTGAGACAGAGGTTAATGGCTACACCTTC.

The V call is TRBV29-1, the J call TRBJ1-3, with no clear D. CDR3 length: 13 amino acids. The germline V gene has CDR1 SQVTM and CDR2 ANQGSEA. Trimming stripped 6 bases from V and 0 bases from J, with 9 bases between. The CDR3, as DNA: TGCAGCGTAAGACAACGCTCTGGAAACACCATATATTTT. Translation gives CSVRQRSGNTIYF.

The chain employs TRBV7-2 and TRBJ2-5; 11 nucleotides match TRBD1. The CDR3 has 15 amino acids. Germline CDR1 and CDR2: SGHTA and FQGNSA. V lost 8 bases and J lost 4; bases outside the gene matches: 9. The CDR3 DNA reads TGTGCCAGCCTAAGGACAGGGGGCGCCTTAGAGACCCAGTACTTC. Its translation: CASLRTGGALETQYF.

The CDR3 region is CASSIDSWAEQFF. The CDR3 DNA follows: TGTGCCAGCAGCATCGACAGTTGGGCGGAGCAGTTCTTC. This chain connects TRBV7-9 to TRBJ2-1; weak D call: TRBD1 (5 bases). The CDR3 consists of 13 residues. Germline CDR1 reads SEHNR; CDR2 reads FQNEAQ (reference sequence). V lost 5 bases and J lost 10, with 15 bases in between.

This clonotype was seen a few times. This sequence joins TRBV6-5 and TRBJ1-1; D is ambiguous. The CDR3 consists of 13 residues. Per the germline V gene, CDR1 is MNHEY and CDR2 is SVGAGI. V shed 2 bases and J shed 11 bases, with 15 bases lying between them. The CDR3: CASSYGRSDAAFF. The DNA of the CDR3 is TGTGCCAGCAGTTACGGACGAAGTGATGCGGCTTTCTTT.

This clonotype appeared a few times. The chain carries TRBV10-3 and TRBJ1-1; 9 bases map to TRBD1. The V gene's germline CDR1 is ENHRY and CDR2 SYGVKD. J was trimmed by 5 bases and V by 6 bases; bases with no gene match: 7. The CDR3 has 14 residues. The CDR3 sequence: CAIRRDREGTEAFF. The CDR3 region has the DNA TGTGCCATCAGAAGGGACAGGGAGGGAACTGAAGCTTTCTTT.

The J gene is TRBJ1-4, the V gene TRBV7-9, with 9 bases identical to TRBD1. The CDR3 is 16 residues long. V was clipped by 0 bases and J by 7 bases; unmatched bases: 6. Per the germline V gene, CDR1 is SEHNR and CDR2 is FQNEAQ (reference sequence). CDR3 DNA sequence: TGTGCCAGCAGCTTAGCCCTACAGGGGGCAGGTGAAAAACTGTTTTTT. This translates into CASSLALQGAGEKLFF.

This clonotype has at least ten counts. The chain employs TRBV12-3 or TRBV12-4 and TRBJ2-5; 9 nucleotides match TRBD1. V lost 5 bases and J lost 5; bases outside the gene matches: 9. The CDR3 has 15 amino acids. This chain's CDR3 is CASSAGTGLGETQYF. The CDR3 nucleotides are TGTGCCAGCAGTGCCGGGACAGGGCTCGGGGAGACCCAGTACTTC.

The genes are TRBV2 and TRBJ2-7, with 10 bases fitting TRBD2. The CDR3 spans 15 residues. Per germline, CDR1 SNHLY and CDR2 FYNNEI. V trimming: 6 bases; J trimming: 4 bases; junction bases outside the gene matches: 9. The CDR3 protein is CASRVYSSGSYEQYF. The DNA of the CDR3 is TGTGCCAGCAGAGTCTACTCTAGCGGGAGTTACGAGCAGTACTTC.

The chain carries TRBV12-3 or TRBV12-4 and TRBJ2-2, with D unclear. V lost 3 bases to trimming and J lost 0 bases, with 8 bases between them. The CDR3 loop spans 15 amino acids. CDR3: CASSLMWANTGELFF. The CDR3 DNA reads TGTGCCAGCAGTTTGATGTGGGCGAACACCGGGGAGCTGTTTTTT.

This clonotype occurred a few times. This chain links TRBV3-1 with TRBJ2-1; unclear D gene. The V and J ends lost 1 base and 6 bases respectively, with 16 bases between them. Per the germline V gene, CDR1 is LGHDT and CDR2 is YNNKEL (reference sequence). This CDR3 is built from 16 residues. In DNA, the CDR3 is TGTGCCAGCAGCCAAGGGCCCAGCCTATCGGGCAATGAGCAGTTCTTC. This sequence encodes CASSQGPSLSGNEQFF.

DNA for the CDR3: TGTGCCAGCAGCGTAGCGGGAGGGGTCCACAATGAGCAGTTCTTC. Protein: CASSVAGGVHNEQFF. The chain links TRBV9 to TRBJ2-1; TRBD2 agrees at 8 bases. Trimming at V came to 0 bases and at J to 5 bases, leaving 4 bases not matched to a gene. This CDR3 is 15 amino acids long. CDR1 is SGDLS, CDR2 YYNGEE, per germline.

This clonotype has more than one count but fewer than ten. The rearrangement uses TRBV4-1 and TRBJ1-5; no definite D call. The CDR3 is made up of 15 amino acids. With 1 base removed from V and 0 bases from J, the gap between germline ends came to 7 bases. Germline CDR1 MGHRA, CDR2 YSYEKL. CDR3 DNA: TGCGCCAGCAGCCAAGTCCGACTTAGCAATCAGCCCCAGCATTTT. It translates to CASSQVRLSNQPQHF.